One T cell receptor (beta chain) is described in this entry. Germline V lookup: CDR1 SGHTA, CDR2 FQGTGA. The CDR3 is made up of 17 amino acids. Trimming took 0 bases from V and 4 from J, leaving 19 bases between them. The entry originates in a study of blood T cell repertoires in COVID-19. Study background: The United States, Italy and Spain supplied acute and convalescent COVID-19 samples. PBMCs, B-cell-depleted T cells, or T cells were the source of the cDNA or gDNA that made up the material.

Methods used by the authors: Amplification of reference gene primers provided the estimated nucleated cell counts. Generated by immunoSEQ multiplex PCR, the TCRdb table keeps only in-frame clones and is missing some. That table furnishes V, J and clone size, whereas the DNA furnished D and trimming. Counted here are 200,000 to 250,000 clones, about 83% occurring once; the ten biggest clones make up approximately 2.9%. The V call is TRBV7-3, the J call TRBJ2-7, with a weak D call TRBD2 (5 bases). Sequencing was done on a sample of peripheral blood. This clonotype was sampled from a man aged 50 to 60 with active or convalescent COVID-19. The CDR3 DNA is TGTGCCAGCAGCTTAACACAACGGGGAGAACAGTCATACGAGCAGTACTTC. Translating it yields CASSLTQRGEQSYEQYF.